The rows below give T cell receptor beta chains drawn from one sample of a study of T-cell reconstitution after alpha-beta-depleted transplantation in children. TCRdb ran MiXCR on the PCR reads and lists one entry per CDR3 protein. This table has a few hundred thousand distinct CDR3 sequences, 10% to 15% appearing once. The input for sequencing was PBMCs, mostly from graft donor cells, taken 360 days after TCRalphabeta/CD19-depleted stem cell transplant. The receptors originated from a male patient younger than 18 who had a stem cell transplant for acute myeloid leukemia, so the T cells may come from the graft donor. The CDR3 runs from the conserved cysteine through the conserved F or W. A D gene is named only where the DNA matches it firmly. Clone size, where shown, is once, few, many, or a class for clones that have expanded.

TRBV24-1	TRBJ2-2	NA	TRBD2	19	TGTGCCACCAGTCGGTTGACTAGCGGGAGGGCCGAGAACACCGGGGAGCTGTTTTTT	CATSRLTSGRAENTGELFF
TRBV3-1	TRBJ2-3	NA	TRBD2	16	TGTGCCAGCAGCATCAGCGGGAGTCAGCGGGCAGATACGCAGTATTTT	CASSISGSQRADTQYF
TRBV12-5	TRBJ2-1	NA	TRBD2	17	TGTGCTAGTGGTCTCCCCTCCGGACTAGCGGCCCTGCTGGAGCAGTTCTTC	CASGLPSGLAALLEQFF
TRBV20-1	TRBJ1-6	NA	TRBD1	16	TGCAGTGCTAGACGCAGAGGACAGGGCTATAATTCACCCCTCCACTTT	CSARRRGQGYNSPLHF
TRBV30	TRBJ2-7	few	NA	15	TGTGCCTGGAGTGTACTCCAGAAATCCACCTACGAGCAGTACTTC	CAWSVLQKSTYEQYF
TRBV12-3/TRBV12-4	TRBJ2-5	NA	NA	14	TGTGCCAGCAGTTTGGCACCCTACCAAGAGACCCAGTACTTC	CASSLAPYQETQYF
TRBV18	TRBJ2-1	few	NA	14	TGTGCCAGCTCACTTACTAGGATCAACAATGAGCAGTTCTTC	CASSLTRINNEQFF
TRBV29-1	TRBJ1-4	few	NA	15	TGCAGCGTTGTAAGCCCGACAGGATCTAATGAAAAACTGTTTTTT	CSVVSPTGSNEKLFF
TRBV7-8	TRBJ2-5	many	TRBD2	16	TGTGCCAGCAGCCCCACAGGACTAGCAGATGGCGAGACCCAGTACTTC	CASSPTGLADGETQYF
TRBV2	TRBJ2-7	NA	TRBD1	16	TGTGCCAGCACCAAAGTCGGGACAGGGTTATCCTACGAGCAGTACTTC	CASTKVGTGLSYEQYF
TRBV7-3	TRBJ2-3	NA	TRBD2	15	TGTGCCAGCAGCTCACTTGGGACTAGCGTCGATACGCAGTATTTT	CASSSLGTSVDTQYF
TRBV2	TRBJ2-5	many	NA	13	TGTGCCAGCAGTGAAGAAGCCCAGACCTACCAGTACTTC	CASSEEAQTYQYF
TRBV5-1	TRBJ1-1	few	TRBD1	14	TGCGCCAGCAGTCAGCACAGGGGAATGACTGAAGCTTTCTTT	CASSQHRGMTEAFF
TRBV5-4	TRBJ2-1	NA	TRBD1	16	TGTGCCAGCAGTTTCCCCACAGGGGAAGACTACAATGAGCAGTTCTTC	CASSFPTGEDYNEQFF
TRBV29-1	TRBJ1-2	NA	NA	11	TGCAGCGTTGAGATCCTATATGGCTACACCTTC	CSVEILYGYTF
TRBV4-3	TRBJ2-1	NA	NA	15	TGCGCCAGCAGCCAAGGAAGAGGGGATTACAATGAGCAGTTCTTC	CASSQGRGDYNEQFF
TRBV10-3	TRBJ2-7	many	NA	14	TGTGCCATCGCCCGCGACGGTCTGGGCGACGAGCAGTACTTC	CAIARDGLGDEQYF
TRBV2	TRBJ2-2	many	NA	11	TGTGCCAGCAGAAAGGAAGGGGAGCTGTTTTTT	CASRKEGELFF
TRBV12-3/TRBV12-4	TRBJ2-2	few	TRBD2	14	TGTGCCAGCGGGTTAGCGGGAGGGGCCGGGGAGCTGTTTTTT	CASGLAGGAGELFF
TRBV18	TRBJ2-3	NA	NA	14	TGTGCCAGCTCACCCCCGACGAGCACAGATACGCAGTATTTT	CASSPPTSTDTQYF
TRBV2	TRBJ2-1	NA	TRBD2	18	TGTGCCAGCAGTGAACCTCGGACTAGCGGGAGGGGCTACAATGAGCAGTTCTTC	CASSEPRTSGRGYNEQFF
TRBV20-1	TRBJ2-7	few	TRBD1	16	TGCAGTGCTAGAGTGGATTCCGGGACAGTATCCTACGAGCAGTACTTC	CSARVDSGTVSYEQYF
TRBV7-2	TRBJ2-1	many	NA	11	TGTGCCAGCAGCTTCTTCGATGAGCAGTTCTTC	CASSFFDEQFF
TRBV10-3	TRBJ2-1	few	TRBD2	15	TGTGCCATCAGTCCCCCTAGCGGGAGCTACAATGAGCAGTTCTTC	CAISPPSGSYNEQFF
TRBV28	TRBJ2-5	many	NA	12	TGTGCCAGCAGTCAGACTCGAGAGACCCAGTACTTC	CASSQTRETQYF
TRBV29-1	TRBJ2-3	many	TRBD1	13	TGCAGCGGGCGACAGGGTTCCACAGATACGCAGTATTTT	CSGRQGSTDTQYF
TRBV12-3/TRBV12-4	TRBJ2-5	many	NA	13	TGTGCCAGCAGTTTTCCAGGGACAGAGACCCAGTACTTC	CASSFPGTETQYF
TRBV15	TRBJ1-3	NA	NA	16	TGTGCCACCTTCGATAGAGCGCAATACACTGGAAACACCATATATTTT	CATFDRAQYTGNTIYF
TRBV20-1	TRBJ2-1	NA	NA	17	TGCAGTGCTAGAGATTCCTCGAAGGCCGTATTATACAATGAGCAGTTCTTC	CSARDSSKAVLYNEQFF
TRBV7-2	TRBJ2-5	few	NA	17	TGTGCCAGCAGCTCCCCTGGAGGGTACAGGGCTGAGGAGACCCAGTACTTC	CASSSPGGYRAEETQYF
TRBV6-5	TRBJ2-7	few	TRBD2	14	TGTGCCAGCAGTTTCCGGGGACTAGCCTACGAGCAGTACTTC	CASSFRGLAYEQYF
TRBV7-3	TRBJ2-7	NA	NA	13	TGTGCCAGCAGCTCGGGCCCTAAGAACGAGCAGTACTTC	CASSSGPKNEQYF
TRBV15	TRBJ2-1	few	TRBD2	18	TGTGCCACCAGCAGAGATTTAACTAGCGGGAGTCTCGACAATGAGCAGTTCTTC	CATSRDLTSGSLDNEQFF
TRBV12-3/TRBV12-4	TRBJ2-7	NA	NA	16	TGTGCCAGCAGTCCATTACAGGGTAATAAGATCCCCCAGCAGTACTTC	CASSPLQGNKIPQQYF
TRBV13	TRBJ1-1	NA	NA	15	TGTGCCAGCAGCTTAGAGGGGGGGATGAACACTGAAGCTTTCTTT	CASSLEGGMNTEAFF
TRBV5-1	TRBJ2-1	NA	NA	18	TGCGCCAGCAGCTTGGCAGGGCCCTCCCCGGGGAGTTCCAATGAGGAGTTCTTC	CASSLAGPSPGSSNEEFF
TRBV14	TRBJ1-1	NA	NA	15	TGTGCCAGCAGCCAGATGGGCAGTCCGAACACTGAAGCTTTCTTT	CASSQMGSPNTEAFF
TRBV20-1	TRBJ2-1	NA	NA	10	TGCAGTGCTTTTGACGCGAAGCAGTTCTTC	CSAFDAKQFF
TRBV20-1	TRBJ2-3	NA	NA	12	TGCAGTGCACACCCCACCACAGATACGCAGTATTTT	CSAHPTTDTQYF
TRBV5-1	TRBJ2-2	many	NA	15	TGCGCCAGCAGCTTGACTTTAGTGGCCACCGGGGAGCTGTTTTTT	CASSLTLVATGELFF
TRBV3-1	TRBJ2-1	NA	TRBD2	17	TGTGCCAGCAGCCAAGGACTAGCGGGAGCTAACTACAATGAGCAGTTCTTC	CASSQGLAGANYNEQFF
TRBV7-2	TRBJ2-6	NA	TRBD1	16	TGTGCCAGCAGCCCGACGAGGGGGCGTGGGGCCAACGTCCTGACTTTC	CASSPTRGRGANVLTF
TRBV11-2	TRBJ2-3	few	NA	16	TGTGCCAGCAGCCCCTGGAGGACGGTTAGCACAGATACGCAGTATTTT	CASSPWRTVSTDTQYF
TRBV15	TRBJ2-3	NA	TRBD2	15	TGTGCCACCAGCAGTAGCGGGGCTTCCACAGATACGCAGTATTTT	CATSSSGASTDTQYF
TRBV20-1	TRBJ2-7	NA	TRBD1	12	TGCAGTGCCGCCTGGACAGGGAGCGAGCAGTACTTC	CSAAWTGSEQYF
TRBV7-2	TRBJ2-2	many	NA	15	TGTGCCAGCAGCTTAGCGAACTTAATAACCGGGGAGCTGTTTTTT	CASSLANLITGELFF